This T cell receptor (beta chain) stems from a study of blood T cell repertoires in COVID-19 (dated by TCRdb to the early 2020s). Context from the whole study: Samples covering the acute and convalescent phases of COVID-19 were provided by collaborators in the United States, Italy and Spain. The material from the prospective study consisted of cDNA or gDNA derived from T cells, B-cell-depleted T cells, or PBMCs. The dataset comprised deeply sampled blood TCRbeta repertoires from subjects exposed to, actively infected with, or recovered from COVID-19. The repertoires were made available in a free public database intended to serve as a resource for research on the immune response to SARS-CoV-2. The samples were drawn from two sources: the first 160 participants of the ongoing ImmuneRACE study, and 1,200 or so subjects contributed by 6 global collaborators. The sample metadata nearly always contained a de-identified subject ID, COVID-19 status, age in years and sex. HLA class I and class II types, where available, came from metadata supplied by the sample provider rather than from assay-based typing. The research as a whole found: The amount of clinical and demographic metadata varied by source and participant and was provided uncurated.

The CDR3 starts with the cysteine, ends with the phenylalanine, and has 14 residues. Only CDR3 DNA is held: 42 bases, read in frame from base 1. In the germline V gene, CDR1 corresponds to SNHLY and CDR2 to FYNNEI. V is shortened by 2 bases, J by 1 base, and the region joining them spans 9 bases. Concerning this clone: Its antigen remains undetermined. No much larger clone exists at a distance of one base, and base qualities are not known.

TCRbeta CDR3 regions were amplified from genomic DNA by means of the immunoSEQ Assay, a bias-controlled multiplex PCR. The source study handled its data this way. The number of nucleated cells in each sample was estimated by amplification of reference gene primers within the assay. Sequence reads were collapsed and filtered to measure the absolute abundance of every unique TCRbeta CDR3 rearrangement. For each sample, productive Simpson clonality was calculated by taking the square root of Simpson's diversity index across productive rearrangements. This is the immuneACCESS table as TCRdb keeps it, with only in-frame sequences that have V and J called. A part of the clones is gone; compared with another copy, unresolved V genes explain less than half, and the rest is unexplained. V, J and clone size derive from that table, while D and trimming were established from the DNA sequence. In all, the sample holds some 220,000 clones, and around four fifths of those were seen once. The ten largest account for 5% to 6.5% of the sample.

Another Seattle source contributed samples from volunteer blood donors who had recovered from COVID-19. Whole blood was collected in K2EDTA tubes by collaborating institutions according to the institutions' own protocols. For TCRbeta analysis, collaborators shipped samples in one of three forms: frozen whole blood, isolated PBMCs, or DNA extracted from either of those sample types. The sequence was collected from a woman aged 60-75 years who had recovered from COVID-19. This chain joins TRBV2 to TRBJ2-7; confidence is insufficient to name the D gene. The sequenced sample was peripheral blood. CDR3 loop: CASSESPRSYEQYF. The DNA is as follows: TGTGCCAGCAGTGAATCTCCCAGGTCCTACGAGCAGTACTTC.